The clone carrying this TCR beta chain was seen at least ten times. As the template, RNA transcripts were used to amplify TCR beta CDR3 regions. HTBI-primed RT-PCR formed the first round, and a multiplex PCR formed the second. TCRdb passed the multiplex PCR reads through MiXCR, listing each CDR3 protein once. There are about 200,000 distinct CDR3 sequences in the sample; less than 30% occur only once, and 9.1% lies in the top ten. This CDR3 contains 15 residues. V was trimmed by 0 bases and J by 3 bases, leaving 12 bases between them. The germline V gene has CDR1 MNHEY and CDR2 SVGAGI. The sample belongs to a study of Graves' ophthalmopathy and Graves' hyperthyroidism. The wider study: Pretreatment peripheral blood was obtained at initial diagnosis.

The sample consisted of peripheral blood. The J gene is TRBJ2-7, the V gene TRBV6-5; tentatively, D is TRBD2 (6 bases). This receptor was identified in a man in his fifties with Graves' ophthalmopathy. CDR3 nucleotide sequence: TGTGCCAGCAGTTACTCAGGGACTGACGGCTACGAGCAGTACTTC. It specifies CASSYSGTDGYEQYF.